The 30 T cell receptor beta chains listed next were all sequenced from one sample in a study of blood T cell repertoires in COVID-19. Clones were sequenced by immunoSEQ multiplex PCR, and TCRdb holds only the in-frame ones, with some missing. The sample includes about 200,000 clones, over 75% seen only once; the top ten take roughly a sixth. Sequencing input: peripheral blood. Receptors were obtained from a man aged 45-65 years with COVID-19, enrolled during active disease.

This clone came up once. V usage is TRBV5-1 and J usage is TRBJ1-2; D remains unclear. This CDR3 is 13 amino acids long. The V and J ends lost 0 bases and 8 bases respectively, with 11 bases between them. Germline loops: CDR1 SGHRS, CDR2 YFSETQ. This CDR3 is CASSLERGLGYTF. The CDR3 coding sequence is TGCGCCAGCAGCTTGGAGCGGGGATTAGGCTACACCTTC.

The genes are TRBV7-8 and TRBJ2-7; D perhaps matches TRBD1 (6 bases). CDR1 and CDR2 (germline): SGHVS, FQNEAQ. The CDR3 totals 14 residues. V was trimmed by 1 base and J by 1 base, leaving 8 bases between them. This CDR3 reads CASSLVRGSYEQYF. The CDR3 bases are TGTGCCAGCAGCTTAGTCAGGGGATCCTACGAGCAGTACTTC.

The genes are TRBV3-1 (or the pseudogene TRBV3-2) and TRBJ2-1; 10 bases align to TRBD2. CDR3 length: 16 residues. V shed 4 bases and J 8 bases; nucleotides not matched to a gene: 11. The V gene's germline CDR1 is LGHDT and CDR2 YNNKEL (reference sequence). The CDR3 DNA sequence: TGTGCCAGCAGCCCCCCCGCGAGCGGGAGGGAAGATGAGCAGTTCTTC. It translates to CASSPPASGREDEQFF.

The chain joins TRBV7-9 to TRBJ1-6, with 7 bases identical to TRBD1. The V and J ends lost 5 bases and 9 bases, in that order; junction bases with no gene match: 10. The V gene's germline CDR1 is SEHNR and CDR2 FQNEAQ (reference sequence). This CDR3 is 15 amino acids long. The CDR3 bases are TGTGCCAGCAGCAAAGACAGGGAATTCACTTCACCCCTCCACTTT. This encodes CASSKDREFTSPLHF.

The chain has TRBV9 and TRBJ2-5, with D tentatively TRBD1 (6 bases). CDR3 size: 14 residues. CDR1 is SGDLS, CDR2 YYNGEE, per germline. Trimming took off 3 bases at V and 5 bases at J, with 14 bases between the two ends. CDR3 sequence reads: CASSAKTTGETQYF. Here the CDR3 DNA reads TGTGCCAGCAGCGCAAAGACTACAGGGGAGACCCAGTACTTC.

This chain links TRBV19 with TRBJ2-5; 12 positions agree with TRBD1. Germline CDR1 and CDR2: LNHDA and SQIVND (reference sequence). The V segment lost 5 bases and the J segment 5 bases; nucleotides outside the gene matches: 9. This CDR3 is built from 16 residues. The CDR3: CASSSGTGGSWETQYF. Here the CDR3 DNA reads TGTGCCAGTAGTTCCGGGACAGGGGGCTCTTGGGAGACCCAGTACTTC.

There are a few counts of this clone. The CDR3 protein is CASGGQGAYGYTF. CDR3 coding DNA: TGTGCTAGTGGTGGACAGGGGGCCTATGGCTACACCTTC. This chain uses TRBV12-5 with TRBJ1-2, with 11 bases matching TRBD1. Germline loops: CDR1 LGHNT, CDR2 FRNRAP. J gave up 4 bases and V 5 bases, and 0 bases lay outside the gene matches. The CDR3 consists of 13 residues.

This chain links TRBV27 with TRBJ2-2; D is ambiguous. V dropped 5 bases and J dropped 7 bases, with 11 bases sitting between them. Germline CDR1 and CDR2: MNHEY and SMNVEV (reference sequence). The CDR3 length is 13 residues. The CDR3 DNA reads TGTGCCAGCAGTACTGACCGGAGCGGGGAGCTGTTTTTT. Its translation is CASSTDRSGELFF.

The chain uses TRBV3-1 (or the pseudogene TRBV3-2) and TRBJ2-5, with 12 positions matching TRBD2. V was pared by 4 bases and J by 1 base, with 4 bases of the junction left unmatched. The CDR3 has 16 residues. Germline V gene lookup returns CDR1 LGHDT and CDR2 YNNKEL (reference sequence). CDR3 sequence (DNA): TGTGCCAGCAGCCCCAGGACTAGCGGGGTCCAAGAGACCCAGTACTTC. Amino acids: CASSPRTSGVQETQYF.

The chain recombines TRBV6-5 with TRBJ2-7; 7 bases match TRBD1. J gave up 1 base and V 6 bases, and 0 bases lay outside the gene matches. CDR3 length: 12 residues. Germline V gene data show CDR1 as MNHEY and CDR2 as SVGAGI. CDR3 region: CASRDRSYEQYF. CDR3 DNA sequence: TGTGCCAGCAGGGACAGGTCCTACGAGCAGTACTTC.

The chain links TRBV5-5 to TRBJ2-7; 10 bases line up with TRBD1. This CDR3 has 15 residues. Germline-derived CDR1 and CDR2 are SGHKS and YYEKEE (reference sequence). The V segment lost 2 bases and the J segment 4 bases; nucleotides outside the gene matches: 6. The CDR3 region is CASSLSGTGVYEQYF. The CDR3 DNA follows: TGTGCCAGCAGCTTATCCGGGACAGGGGTGTACGAGCAGTACTTC.

The chain recombines TRBV5-8 with TRBJ1-4; D gene unclear. Germline lookup yields CDR1 SGHTS and CDR2 YDEGEE. The V end lost 5 bases, the J end lost 8 bases, and 16 bases lay between the germline ends. The CDR3 has 14 amino acids. CDR3 DNA: TGTGCCAGCAGGGTGACTGGGTCAGTCGAAAAACTGTTTTTT. Protein: CASRVTGSVEKLFF.

The CDR3 bases are TGTGCCAGCAGCTTAGTGGGCAGGGGGCTTGGAAACACCATATATTTT. Translation: CASSLVGRGLGNTIYF. The chain couples TRBV7-9 to TRBJ1-3, with 8 positions matching TRBD1. CDR3 length: 16 residues. Per the germline V gene, CDR1 is SEHNR and CDR2 is FQNEAQ (reference sequence). V gave up 1 base and J gave up 3 bases; unmatched junction bases: 5.

The chain couples TRBV27 to TRBJ2-7; 14 bases match TRBD2. The trim removed 3 bases at V and 3 bases at J, leaving 10 bases unmatched. Germline CDR1 is MNHEY and CDR2 is SMNVEV (reference sequence). The CDR3 contains 18 residues. Here the CDR3 reads CASSLVPGLAGENYEQYF. The CDR3 DNA reads TGTGCCAGCAGTTTGGTCCCGGGACTAGCGGGAGAAAACTACGAGCAGTACTTC.

Only a few counts were recorded for this clone. The chain is built from TRBV19 and TRBJ1-5, with D perhaps TRBD1 (5 bases). V lost 3 bases, J lost 0 bases, and 9 bases lay in between. Germline V CDR1 and CDR2: LNHDA, SQIVND (reference sequence). This CDR3 spans 15 amino acids. CDR3 nucleotides: TGTGCCAGTAGTATCGACAGTTATAGCAATCAGCCCCAGCATTTT. It encodes CASSIDSYSNQPQHF.

This clone was observed a handful of times. V is TRBV29-1 and J is TRBJ2-5; a possible D gene is TRBD2 (5 bases). CDR3 length equals 12 residues. V was trimmed by 4 bases and J by 3 bases, leaving 9 bases between them. From germline, CDR1 is SQVTM and CDR2 ANQGSEA. The CDR3 DNA reads as TGCAGCGTTGGTTCCGGGGAAGAGACCCAGTACTTC. It specifies CSVGSGEETQYF. Filled out from reference TRBV29-1 and TRBJ2-5, the complete variable domain reads SAVISQKPSRDICQRGTSLTIQCQVDSQVTMMFWYRQQPGQSLTLIATANQGSEATYESGFVIDKFPISRPNLTFSTLTVSNMSPEDSSIYLCSVGSGEETQYFGPGTRLLVL.

In this sample, this clone turned up a few times. The J gene is TRBJ1-5, the V gene TRBV7-2; D is possibly TRBD1 (5 bases). V was pared by 2 bases and J by 2 bases, with 13 bases between. The CDR3 consists of 16 residues. Germline V gives CDR1 SGHTA, CDR2 FQGNSA. DNA for the CDR3: TGTGCCAGCAGCTTAAGCAGTTCCAGGGGCAATCAGCCCCAGCATTTT. Protein: CASSLSSSRGNQPQHF.

The chain links TRBV6-6 to TRBJ1-5; TRBD1 aligns across 7 bases. Germline trimming cut 1 base from V and 0 bases from J; bases unmatched to any gene: 3. Germline V gives CDR1 MNHNY, CDR2 SVGAGI (reference sequence). This CDR3 contains 16 residues. The CDR3 sequence: CASSYFGTASNQPQHF. CDR3 in DNA: TGTGCCAGCAGTTACTTCGGGACAGCTAGCAATCAGCCCCAGCATTTT.

The chain has TRBV28 and TRBJ1-6, with a weak D call TRBD1 (5 bases). The CDR3 is 12 residues long. Germline V gives CDR1 MDHEN, CDR2 SYDVKM. The V end was cut by 10 bases, the J end by 9 bases, with 13 bases between. The DNA of the CDR3 is TGTGCCATCGGGACTTCTGGTTCACCCCTCCACTTT. Its protein is CAIGTSGSPLHF.

This chain joins TRBV7-3 and TRBJ2-6; 10 bases are shared with TRBD2. J lost 2 bases, V lost 5 bases, and 6 bases had no gene match. The CDR3 totals 17 residues. Germline CDR1 is SGHTA and CDR2 is FQGTGA. The CDR3 sequence is CASSPRLAGAGANVLTF. In nucleotides, the CDR3 is TGTGCCAGCAGCCCAAGGCTAGCGGGAGCTGGGGCCAACGTCCTGACTTTC.

This sequence joins TRBV6-1 and TRBJ2-6; 9 nucleotides match TRBD1. Germline assignment: CDR1 MNHNS and CDR2 SASEGT. V dropped 3 bases and J dropped 0; count of bases not matched to a gene: 9. The CDR3 runs 19 residues. The CDR3 protein is CASSDPGTGIGSGANVLTF. CDR3 bases: TGTGCCAGCAGTGACCCCGGGACAGGGATAGGCTCTGGGGCCAACGTCCTGACTTTC.

This chain links TRBV7-9 with TRBJ2-3; tentative D call: TRBD2 (5 bases). The CDR3 sequence is 17 residues long. From germline, CDR1 is SEHNR and CDR2 FQNEAQ (reference sequence). Trimming pared 0 bases from V and 0 bases from J, leaving 13 bases between. The CDR3 loop reads CASSLAHRGASTDTQYF. The CDR3 bases are TGTGCCAGCAGCTTAGCGCATCGGGGAGCTAGCACAGATACGCAGTATTTT.

The V call is TRBV5-4, the J call TRBJ2-7; a weak D match, TRBD1 (6 bases). The CDR3 contains 15 residues. V was cut by 1 base and J by 4 bases, with 15 bases left in between. The germline CDR1 and CDR2 sequences are SGHNT and YYREEE (reference sequence). CDR3 in amino acids: CASSLSQGPAYEQYF. CDR3 bases: TGTGCCAGCAGCTTGTCACAGGGACCGGCATACGAGCAGTACTTC. The full variable domain, its missing parts supplied by reference TRBV5-4 and TRBJ2-7, is ETGVTQSPTHLIKTRGQQVTLRCSSQSGHNTVSWYQQALGQGPQFIFQYYREEENGRGNFPPRFSGLQFPNYSSELNVNALELDDSALYLCASSLSQGPAYEQYFGPGTRLTVT.

The chain is built from TRBV6-1 and TRBJ2-3; TRBD1 agrees at 7 bases. Germline CDR1 and CDR2: MNHNS and SASEGT. Trimming at V came to 3 bases and at J to 11 bases, leaving 11 bases not matched to a gene. The CDR3 is made up of 14 amino acids. CDR3 sequence (DNA): TGTGCCAGCAGTGACGAAAGACAGGGAACACTGCAGTATTTT. This encodes CASSDERQGTLQYF.

The chain joins TRBV5-6 to TRBJ2-1; 9 bases align to TRBD1. Germline values: CDR1 SGHDT, CDR2 YYEEEE. CDR3 length: 11 residues. The J segment lost 9 bases and the V segment lost 5 bases, leaving 0 bases of the junction unmatched. The CDR3 sequence: CASRTGGEQFF. In nucleotides, the CDR3 is TGTGCCAGCAGGACAGGGGGTGAGCAGTTCTTC. Based on the CDR3 plus reference TRBV5-6 and TRBJ2-1, the full variable domain is DAGVTQSPTHLIKTRGQQVTLRCSPKSGHDTVSWYQQALGQGPQFIFQYYEEEERQRGNFPDRFSGHQFPNYSSELNVNALLLGDSALYLCASRTGGEQFFGPGTRLTVL.

The chain joins TRBV5-1 to TRBJ2-5; a weak D match, TRBD1 (6 bases). The CDR3 sequence is 14 residues long. V lost 4 bases, J lost 1 base, and 11 bases lay in between. Germline V lookup: CDR1 SGHRS, CDR2 YFSETQ. The CDR3 coding sequence is TGCGCCAGCAGCACCGGGACATCCCAAGAGACCCAGTACTTC. Translation: CASSTGTSQETQYF.

About this clone: Its ends do not fully match the called genes, so a read error is possible. The chain joins TRBV12-3 or TRBV12-4 to TRBJ2-5; 14 positions match TRBD2. The CDR3 extends over 12 amino acids. CDR3 region: CASAGTSGGLNF. The CDR3 region has the DNA TGTGCCAGCGCCGGGACTAGCGGGGGACTCAACTTC.

This clone was detected only once. The genes are TRBV4-1 and TRBJ1-6; TRBD1 is a possible D gene (5 bases). CDR1 MGHRA and CDR2 YSYEKL come from the germline V gene. The CDR3 loop spans 14 amino acids. Deletions cut 3 bases from V and 7 bases from J, with 10 bases between. CDR3 DNA: TGCGCCAGCAGCCACGACAGCGAGAATTCACCCCTCCACTTT. Residues: CASSHDSENSPLHF.

In this sample, this clone turned up once. The CDR3 sequence is CASSLLAPQGSPTSYNEQFF. The CDR3, as DNA: TGTGCCAGCTCACTTCTAGCACCCCAAGGGTCCCCGACATCCTACAATGAGCAGTTCTTC. V is TRBV18 and J is TRBJ2-1; a weak D match, TRBD2 (5 bases). This CDR3 has 20 amino acids. V gave up 4 bases and J gave up 1 base, with 26 bases separating them. Looked up from germline, CDR1 is KGHSH and CDR2 is LQKENI.

V usage is TRBV6-5 and J usage is TRBJ2-7; 7 bases align to TRBD2. Germline V lookup: CDR1 MNHEY, CDR2 SVGAGI. The trim removed 6 bases at V and 2 bases at J, leaving 7 bases unmatched. The CDR3 runs to 14 residues. The CDR3 spells CASSYDRGAYEQYF. The CDR3 coding sequence is TGTGCCAGCAGCTATGATCGGGGGGCCTACGAGCAGTACTTC.